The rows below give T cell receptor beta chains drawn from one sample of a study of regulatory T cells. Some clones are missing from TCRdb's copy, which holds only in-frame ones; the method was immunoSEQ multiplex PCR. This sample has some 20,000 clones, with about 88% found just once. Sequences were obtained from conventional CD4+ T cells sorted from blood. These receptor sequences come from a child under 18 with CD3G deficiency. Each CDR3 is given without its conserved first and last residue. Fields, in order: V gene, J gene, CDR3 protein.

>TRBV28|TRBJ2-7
ASSIRGTGPLPEQY
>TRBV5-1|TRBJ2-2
ASSRNTGELF
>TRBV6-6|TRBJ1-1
ASRKQGTAEAF
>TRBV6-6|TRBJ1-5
ASSPVGNSNQPQH
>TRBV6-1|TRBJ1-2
ASSEGQVSGEART
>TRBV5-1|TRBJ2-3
ASSRDGGTDTQY
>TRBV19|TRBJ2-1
ASSMGLAGNEQF
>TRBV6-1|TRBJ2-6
ASSEAQYFSGANVLT
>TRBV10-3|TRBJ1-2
AISESGNGYT
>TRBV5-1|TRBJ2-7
ASSLYLGSEQY
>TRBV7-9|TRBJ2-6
ASSLDSTRGANVLT
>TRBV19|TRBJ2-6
ASSRGQGASGANVLT
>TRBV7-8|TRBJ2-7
ASSPWAGGEQY
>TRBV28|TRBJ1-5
ASSSRREVGQPQH
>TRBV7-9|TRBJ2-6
ASSKTAGGTSGANVLT
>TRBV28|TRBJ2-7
ASSFRQGGNYEQY
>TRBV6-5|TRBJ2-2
ASSSGSTGELF
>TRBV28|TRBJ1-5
ASSYPRGVGQPQH
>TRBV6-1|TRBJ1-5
ASGDSLVEPQH
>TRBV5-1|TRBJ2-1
ASSLGLAGGPRNEQF
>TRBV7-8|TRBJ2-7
ASSLSLAGAYEQY
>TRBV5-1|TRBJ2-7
ASSSDRGNQY
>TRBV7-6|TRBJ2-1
ASSLGGGDHEQF
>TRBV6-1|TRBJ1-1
ASSTLTGFTEAF
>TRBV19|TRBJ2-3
ASSIRILLAGGATDTQY
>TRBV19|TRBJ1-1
ASSIIGTGGTEAF
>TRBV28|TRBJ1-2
ASSSPGGVGYGYT
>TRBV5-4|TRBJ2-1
ASSLGAGKQF
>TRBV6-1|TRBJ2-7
ASSPEWAYEQY
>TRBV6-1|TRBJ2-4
ASSGRAGDIQY
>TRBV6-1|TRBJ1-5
ASSPDRVNNQPQH
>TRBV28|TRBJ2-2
ASSFQYTGELF
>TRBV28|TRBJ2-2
ASSLASGTGTGELF
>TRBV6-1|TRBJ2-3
ASRLATPTDTQY
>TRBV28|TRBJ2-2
ASSPPGTNTGELF
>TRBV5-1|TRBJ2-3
ASSGGLAGADTQY
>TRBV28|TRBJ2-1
ASSPDRPSSYNEQF
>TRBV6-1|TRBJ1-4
ASRGGAREKLF
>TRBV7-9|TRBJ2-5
ASSPGTSGRETQY
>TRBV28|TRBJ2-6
ASRGPGANVLT
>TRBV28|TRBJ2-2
ASSLRRLAGFTGELF
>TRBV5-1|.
ASSLEAGEYEQY
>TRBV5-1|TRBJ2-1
ASSRGQRGNEQF
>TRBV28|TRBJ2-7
ASSRGDQYEQY
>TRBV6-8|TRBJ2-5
ASSYRDSRPETQY
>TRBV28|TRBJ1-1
ASSGAQGGRTEAF
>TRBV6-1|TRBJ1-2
AGDGGYT
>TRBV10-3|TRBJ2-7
AISSFGYEQY
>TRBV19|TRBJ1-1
ASKRLEGTEAF
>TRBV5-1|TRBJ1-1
ASSWGDRRNTEAF
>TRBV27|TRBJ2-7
ASSLGRPGAEQY
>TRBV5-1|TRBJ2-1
ASSLGTSGNNEQF
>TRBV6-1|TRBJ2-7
ASSDPPSGRAYEQY
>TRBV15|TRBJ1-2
ATSRDRKIYGYT